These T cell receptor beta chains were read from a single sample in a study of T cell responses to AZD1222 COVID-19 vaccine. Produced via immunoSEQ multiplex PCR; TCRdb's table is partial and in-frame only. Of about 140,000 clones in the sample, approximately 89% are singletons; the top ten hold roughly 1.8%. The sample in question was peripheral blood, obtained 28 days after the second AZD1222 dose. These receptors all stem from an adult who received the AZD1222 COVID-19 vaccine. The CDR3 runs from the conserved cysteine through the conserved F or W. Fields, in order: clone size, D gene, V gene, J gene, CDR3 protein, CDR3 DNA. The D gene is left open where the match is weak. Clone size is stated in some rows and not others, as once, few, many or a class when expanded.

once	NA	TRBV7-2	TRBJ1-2	CASSPPQGYGYTF	TGTGCCAGCAGCCCACCTCAAGGCTATGGCTACACCTTC
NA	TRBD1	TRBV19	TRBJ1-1	CATTPTGGYIGAFF	TGTGCCACCACCCCTACAGGGGGCTACATCGGGGCTTTCTTT
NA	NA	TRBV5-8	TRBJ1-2	CASSLVRAYGYTF	TGTGCCAGCAGCTTGGTGCGAGCCTATGGCTACACCTTC
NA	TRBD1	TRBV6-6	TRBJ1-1	CASSYATGLGTEAFF	TGTGCCAGCAGTTACGCGACAGGGTTAGGCACTGAAGCTTTCTTT
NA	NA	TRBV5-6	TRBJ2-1	CASSLVVLSSYNEQFF	TGTGCCAGCAGCTTGGTAGTCCTTAGCTCCTACAATGAGCAGTTCTTC
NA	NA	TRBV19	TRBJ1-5	CASSGGRDQPQHF	TGTGCCAGTAGCGGGGGTAGGGATCAGCCCCAGCATTTT
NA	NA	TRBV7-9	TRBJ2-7	CASSLSGPGYEQYF	TGTGCCAGCAGCTTATCCGGACCTGGGTACGAGCAGTACTTC
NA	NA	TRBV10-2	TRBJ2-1	CASSDWPPPNEQFF	TGCGCCAGCAGTGATTGGCCCCCCCCCAATGAGCAGTTCTTC
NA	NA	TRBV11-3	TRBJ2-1	CASSRADNEQFF	TGTGCCAGCAGCCGAGCTGACAATGAGCAGTTCTTC
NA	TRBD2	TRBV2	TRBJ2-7	CASSRGGYESQYF	TGTGCCAGCAGTCGGGGGGGATACGAGTCGCAGTACTTC
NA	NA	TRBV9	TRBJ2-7	CASSPAGTYEQYF	TGTGCCAGCAGCCCGGCCGGGACCTACGAGCAGTACTTC
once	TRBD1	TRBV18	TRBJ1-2	CASSPPRQGGDGYTF	TGTGCCAGCTCACCACCAAGACAGGGAGGAGATGGCTACACCTTC
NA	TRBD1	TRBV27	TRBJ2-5	CATKPLGDSLQETQYF	TGTGCCACCAAACCCCTTGGGGACAGCCTACAAGAGACCCAGTACTTC
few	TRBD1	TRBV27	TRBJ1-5	CASSLAGGQPQHF	TGTGCCAGCAGTTTAGCAGGGGGGCAGCCCCAGCATTTT
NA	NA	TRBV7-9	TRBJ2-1	CASSSRVNNEQFF	TGTGCCAGCAGCTCCCGGGTCAACAATGAGCAGTTCTTC
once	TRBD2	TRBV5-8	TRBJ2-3	CASSLPGTSGNTDTQYF	TGTGCCAGCAGCTTGCCGGGGACTAGCGGGAACACAGATACGCAGTATTTT
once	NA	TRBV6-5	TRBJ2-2	CASSYSGSAGGELFF	TGTGCCAGCAGTTACTCGGGGAGCGCCGGCGGGGAGCTGTTTTTT
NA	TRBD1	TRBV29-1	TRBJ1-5	CSVNTGDSNQPQHF	TGCAGCGTTAATACAGGGGATAGCAATCAGCCCCAGCATTTT
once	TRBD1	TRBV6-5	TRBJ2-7	CASVGQGVYEQYF	TGTGCCAGCGTGGGACAGGGGGTCTACGAGCAGTACTTC
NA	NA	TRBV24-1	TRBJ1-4	CATSDSGATNEKLFF	TGTGCCACCAGTGATTCAGGGGCAACTAATGAAAAACTGTTTTTT
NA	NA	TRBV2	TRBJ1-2	CASISAMAGPGYTF	TGTGCCAGCATCTCCGCGATGGCAGGGCCTGGCTACACCTTC
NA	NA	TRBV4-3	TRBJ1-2	CASSQDPKTYGYTF	TGCGCCAGCAGCCAAGACCCGAAGACCTATGGCTACACCTTC
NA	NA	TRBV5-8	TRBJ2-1	CASSLAVFGGITYNEQFF	TGTGCCAGCAGCTTGGCGGTGTTTGGGGGGATCACCTACAATGAGCAGTTCTTC
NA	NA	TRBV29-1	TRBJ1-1	CSVGSVNTEAFF	TGCAGCGTTGGCTCGGTGAACACTGAAGCTTTCTTT
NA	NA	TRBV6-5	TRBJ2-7	CASRRGGEINEQYF	TGTGCCAGCAGACGAGGGGGGGAGATCAACGAGCAGTACTTC
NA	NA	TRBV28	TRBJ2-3	CASSKRPGINTDTQYF	TGTGCCAGCAGCAAACGGCCGGGGATCAACACAGATACGCAGTATTTT
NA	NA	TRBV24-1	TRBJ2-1	CATSDPRGHSSYNEQFF	TGTGCCACCAGTGACCCGCGGGGGCACAGCTCCTACAATGAGCAGTTCTTC